The 19 T cell receptor beta chains listed next were all sequenced from one sample in a study of cytomegalovirus exposure and HLA in healthy donors. Use of 60 Vbeta and 13 Jbeta primers characterized the PCR. The assay was immunoSEQ multiplex PCR, and TCRdb's table has in-frame clones only and misses some. The sample consists of some 120,000 clones, roughly three quarters of them appearing once. Sequenced sample: PBMCs. These receptors were taken from a man under 40 in good health and CMV-seronegative.

The chain uses TRBV25-1 and TRBJ2-2; D is ambiguous. Per the germline V gene, CDR1 is MGHDK and CDR2 is SYGVNS. The CDR3 length is 15 residues. Trimming cost V 5 bases and J 3 bases, with 13 bases left between them. CDR3 loop: CASSLGRWDTGELFF. The CDR3 DNA follows: TGTGCCAGCAGTCTGGGCCGTTGGGACACCGGGGAGCTGTTTTTT. Complete variable domain (other parts from reference TRBV25-1 and TRBJ2-2): EADIYQTPRYLVIGTGKKITLECSQTMGHDKMYWYQQDPGMELHLIHYSYGVNSTEKGDLSSESTVSRIRTEHFPLTLESARPSHTSQYLCASSLGRWDTGELFFGEGSRLTVL.

The chain joins TRBV28 to TRBJ1-4; TRBD1 matches 8 bases. The CDR3 contains 15 residues. CDR1 and CDR2 from the germline V gene are MDHEN and SYDVKM. V was pared by 4 bases and J by 5 bases, with 6 bases of the junction left unmatched. The CDR3 nucleotides read TGTGCCAGCAGTTCGGGACAGGCGTACAATGAAAAACTGTTTTTT. Protein product: CASSSGQAYNEKLFF.

The V and J genes are TRBV4-3 and TRBJ2-1, with TRBD2 identical over 8 bases. V lost 1 base to trimming and J lost 3 bases; unmatched junction nucleotides: 5. This CDR3 comprises 16 residues. Germline-derived CDR1 and CDR2 are LGHNA and YSLEER. For the CDR3, the DNA is TGCGCCAGCAGCCAAGTCTGGCGGGAGGACTACAATGAGCAGTTCTTC. Translating it yields CASSQVWREDYNEQFF.

This clone has just a few counts. The rearrangement uses TRBV11-2 and TRBJ2-5; TRBD1 aligns across 8 bases. This CDR3 has 15 amino acids. The ends lost 4 bases at V and 2 bases at J; junction bases unmatched: 6. Germline V gene lookup returns CDR1 SGHAT and CDR2 FQNNGV. For the CDR3, the DNA is TGTGCCAGCAGCTCCCAGGGGGCCGGTCAAGAGACCCAGTACTTC. Amino acids: CASSSQGAGQETQYF.

This clone appeared a few times. The rearrangement joins TRBV7-2 to TRBJ2-7, with 12 bases fitting TRBD2. CDR1 and CDR2 from the germline V gene are SGHTA and FQGNSA. CDR3 length: 15 residues. V gave up 4 bases and J gave up 4 bases; unmatched junction bases: 5. The CDR3 DNA sequence: TGTGCCAGCAGCTCGACTAGCGGGAGTAGGTACGAGCAGTACTTC. This sequence encodes CASSSTSGSRYEQYF.

The V gene is TRBV6-5, the J gene TRBJ2-7; 10 nucleotides agree with TRBD1. J gave up 6 bases and V 8 bases, and 10 bases lay outside the gene matches. The germline gives CDR1 MNHEY, CDR2 SVGAGI. The CDR3 covers 14 residues. In DNA form, the CDR3 reads TGTGCCAGCGTCCCGGGACAGGGGATTGGCGAGCAGTACTTC. This encodes CASVPGQGIGEQYF.

The chain has TRBV2 and TRBJ1-6; D is unclear. The germline gives CDR1 SNHLY, CDR2 FYNNEI. This CDR3 contains 14 residues. Trimming pared 3 bases from V and 6 bases from J, leaving 9 bases between. CDR3 protein: CASSDREPNSPLHF. The DNA for the CDR3 is TGTGCCAGCAGTGACCGGGAGCCTAATTCACCCCTCCACTTT. Using reference TRBV2 and TRBJ1-6 for the parts outside the CDR3, the full variable domain is EPEVTQTPSHQVTQMGQEVILRCVPISNHLYFYWYRQILGQKVEFLVSFYNNEISEKSEIFDDQFSVERPDGSNFTLKIRSTKLEDSAMYFCASSDREPNSPLHFGNGTRLTVT.

This sequence joins TRBV18 and TRBJ2-7; 8 bases match TRBD1. The CDR3 consists of 13 residues. The germline V gene has CDR1 KGHSH and CDR2 LQKENI. Germline trimming cut 6 bases from V and 0 bases from J; bases unmatched to any gene: 1. CDR3 amino acids: CASSTGVSYEQYF. As DNA, the CDR3 is TGTGCCAGCTCGACAGGGGTCTCCTACGAGCAGTACTTC.

The rearrangement joins TRBV7-9 to TRBJ1-1; weak D call: TRBD1 (5 bases). Germline assignment: CDR1 SEHNR and CDR2 FQNEAQ (reference sequence). The length of the CDR3 is 13 residues. Trimming took 5 bases from V and 1 from J, leaving 8 bases between them. In nucleotides, the CDR3 is TGTGCCAGCAGCCGTGGACAGAACACTGAAGCTTTCTTT. Protein product: CASSRGQNTEAFF.

The CDR3 reads CASSLEAEQFF. In nucleotides, the CDR3 is TGTGCCAGCAGCTTAGAAGCTGAGCAGTTCTTC. The chain joins TRBV7-6 to TRBJ2-1; no firm D call. Between the trimmed V and J ends, which lost 1 base and 9 bases, there was a span of 4 bases. In germline, CDR1 is SGHVS, CDR2 FNYEAQ. CDR3 length equals 11 residues.

This clone was seen a few times. The rearrangement joins TRBV6-1 to TRBJ1-1, with a possible D match to TRBD1 (5 bases). V lost 7 bases to trimming and J lost 5 bases, with 17 bases between them. The germline V gene encodes CDR1 MNHNS and CDR2 SASEGT. The CDR3 is made up of 14 amino acids. The chain's CDR3 is CASTVGGSGTEAFF. The CDR3 nucleotides read TGTGCCAGCACTGTGGGGGGATCGGGGACTGAAGCTTTCTTT.

Many counts were recorded for this clone. The CDR3 region is CASSGLAGVLGNEQFF. In DNA form, the CDR3 reads TGTGCCAGCAGTGGACTAGCGGGAGTACTAGGCAATGAGCAGTTCTTC. The chain is built from TRBV5-6 and TRBJ2-1, with 13 bases lining up with TRBD2. The CDR3 is made up of 16 amino acids. Germline values: CDR1 SGHDT, CDR2 YYEEEE. The V and J ends lost 5 bases and 6 bases, in that order; junction bases with no gene match: 8.

The rearrangement joins TRBV14 to TRBJ2-5, with 7 positions matching TRBD2. Germline values: CDR1 SGHDN, CDR2 FVKESK. The CDR3 loop spans 14 amino acids. The V and J ends lost 6 bases and 1 base, in that order; junction bases with no gene match: 5. CDR3 bases: TGTGCCAGCAGTCCCCTAGCGGTCCAAGAGACCCAGTACTTC. Residues: CASSPLAVQETQYF.

The chain joins TRBV10-2 to TRBJ1-6; a possible D gene is TRBD1 (5 bases). In germline, CDR1 is WSHSY, CDR2 SAAADI. The CDR3 covers 15 residues. Trimming stripped 5 bases from V and 3 bases from J, with 11 bases between. The DNA for the CDR3 is TGCGCCAGCAGTTTCAGGGTCAACTATAATTCACCCCTCCACTTT. Its translation is CASSFRVNYNSPLHF.

The J gene is TRBJ2-3, the V gene TRBV25-1; TRBD1 aligns across 9 bases. Germline V lookup: CDR1 MGHDK, CDR2 SYGVNS. With 4 bases clipped from V and 4 bases from J, the junction kept 9 bases outside the gene matches. The CDR3 is 16 amino acids. The CDR3 DNA reads as TGTGCCAGCAGTGGGGACAGGGAGGTCGTTTCAGATACGCAGTATTTT. As protein: CASSGDREVVSDTQYF.

This chain links TRBV19 with TRBJ2-3; D remains unclear. The CDR3 extends over 12 amino acids. Trimming removed 5 bases from V and 6 bases from J, with 9 bases in between. Per the germline V gene, CDR1 is LNHDA and CDR2 is SQIVND (reference sequence). CDR3 DNA sequence: TGTGCCAGTAGTTTTGAGAAGGATACGCAGTATTTT. It specifies CASSFEKDTQYF. The whole variable domain, remainder taken from reference TRBV19 and TRBJ2-3, is DGGITQSPKYLFRKEGQNVTLSCEQNLNHDAMYWYRQDPGQGLRLIYYSQIVNDFQKGDIAEGYSVSREKKESFPLTVTSAQKNPTAFYLCASSFEKDTQYFGPGTRLTVL.

The V and J genes are TRBV7-6 and TRBJ2-3; the D gene is possibly TRBD2 (5 bases). Trimming took 5 bases from V and 10 from J, leaving 10 bases between them. CDR3 length equals 11 residues. The germline V gene has CDR1 SGHVS and CDR2 FNYEAQ. In DNA form, the CDR3 reads TGTGCCAGCAGCCAATCGGAGGCGCAGTATTTT. Protein: CASSQSEAQYF.

This rearrangement joins TRBV11-2 to TRBJ2-3; TRBD2 matches at 11 bases. Trimming at V came to 3 bases and at J to 0 bases, leaving 8 bases not matched to a gene. Per germline, CDR1 SGHAT and CDR2 FQNNGV. The CDR3 extends over 18 amino acids. CDR3 coding DNA: TGTGCCAGCAGCTTTAGCGGGGGGGGTACGTCTAGCACAGATACGCAGTATTTT. Amino acids: CASSFSGGGTSSTDTQYF.

V gene TRBV29-1 combines with J gene TRBJ2-1, with D perhaps TRBD1 (6 bases). This CDR3 comprises 12 residues. Trimming cost V 6 bases and J 8 bases, with 14 bases left between them. Germline lookup yields CDR1 SQVTM and CDR2 ANQGSEA. The CDR3 DNA is TGCAGCGTGAACAGGGCTAGCCATGAGCAGTTCTTC. This codes for CSVNRASHEQFF.